The 9 T cell receptor beta chains listed next were all sequenced from one sample in a study of monozygotic twins with inflammatory bowel disease. TCRdb reprocessed the 5' RACE reads and keeps a single row for each CDR3 protein, giving no DNA. The sample has a few hundred thousand distinct CDR3 sequences. Material: blood. The receptor set was obtained from a human donor with ulcerative colitis or Crohn's disease, or a healthy co-twin of an affected twin (not recorded which).

The J gene is TRBJ2-3, the V gene TRBV12-3 or TRBV12-4. There are 13 residues in the CDR3. Here the CDR3 reads CASSLRGGDTQYF.

CDR3 amino acids: CASSLRTGPEDTQYF. The chain employs TRBV5-1 and TRBJ2-3; TCRdb's D gene call, TRBD1, goes unchecked for lack of DNA. The CDR3 extends over 15 amino acids. Germline loops: CDR1 SGHRS, CDR2 YFSETQ.

V gene TRBV6-1 combines with J gene TRBJ1-2; as DNA is missing, the TRBD1 call by TCRdb cannot be tested. This CDR3 has 12 amino acids. The germline gives CDR1 MNHNS, CDR2 SASEGT. The CDR3 region is CASSYRVSGYTF.

V usage is TRBV6-2 or TRBV6-3 and J usage is TRBJ2-7; TCRdb gives TRBD1 as the D gene, but with no DNA this cannot be confirmed. CDR3 length: 16 amino acids. Germline V lookup: CDR1 MNHEY, CDR2 SVGEGT. CDR3 protein: CASGKNRDHQTYEQYF.

The genes are TRBV6-5 and TRBJ1-5; checking the TCRdb D call of TRBD1 is not possible without DNA. The CDR3 length is 15 residues. The V gene's germline CDR1 is MNHEY and CDR2 SVGAGI. This CDR3 is CASRYKGNSNQPQHF.

J is TRBJ2-7 and V is TRBV5-1; TCRdb gives TRBD2 as the D gene, but with no DNA this cannot be confirmed. The CDR3 is 14 amino acids. CDR1 SGHRS and CDR2 YFSETQ come from the germline V gene. CDR3 region: CASSFQTGTYEQYF.

The chain joins TRBV11-2 to TRBJ1-1; TCRdb lists TRBD1, though no DNA is available to test this call. Germline lookup yields CDR1 SGHAT and CDR2 FQNNGV. This CDR3 has 13 amino acids. CDR3 in amino acids: CASSPASGLEAFF.

This sequence joins TRBV20-1 and TRBJ2-1; there is no DNA to check the TCRdb D call of TRBD1. Germline assignment: CDR1 DFQATT and CDR2 SNEGSKA (reference sequence). The CDR3 is 17 amino acids. CDR3 loop: CSARLQGGGGAINEQFF.

This chain links TRBV18 with TRBJ1-1. The length of the CDR3 is 16 residues. Looked up from germline, CDR1 is KGHSH and CDR2 is LQKENI. The CDR3 reads CASSPVASAGDTEAFF. The full variable domain, completed using reference TRBV18 and TRBJ1-1, is NAGVMQNPRHLVRRRGQEARLRCSPMKGHSHVYWYRQLPEEGLKFMVYLQKENIIDESGMPKERFSAEFPKEGPSILRIQQVVRGDSAAYFCASSPVASAGDTEAFFGQGTRLTVV.